These T cell receptor beta chains were read from a single sample in a study of stem cell transplantation in POMP-related autoinflammatory disease. TCRdb keeps only in-frame clones here, not all; method: immunoSEQ multiplex PCR. The sample includes 8,500 to 14,000 clones, approximately 86% of them seen just once. The source material was CD8+ T cells from PBMCs, sampled before stem cell transplantation. These TCRs come from a human donor with POMP-related autoinflammation and immune dysregulation (PRAID). CDR3s include the opening cysteine and the closing phenylalanine or tryptophan. A D gene is named only where the DNA matches it firmly. Not every row has a clone size; where given, it reads once, few, many or a size class.

J | V | length | size | D | DNA | CDR3
TRBJ2-1 | TRBV5-1 | 14 | - | TRBD2 | TGCGCCAGCAAGGCGGGAGGGCCGGGAAATGAGCAGTTCTTC | CASKAGGPGNEQFF
TRBJ2-1 | TRBV27 | 12 | - | TRBD2 | TGTGCCAGCAGTCTCGCGGGGGGGGAGCAGTTCTTC | CASSLAGGEQFF
TRBJ2-7 | TRBV28 | 16 | few | - | TGTGCCAGCAGTGAAGTGGCTCCTCGTGAATGGGGCGAGCAGTACTTC | CASSEVAPREWGEQYF
TRBJ1-2 | TRBV29-1 | 14 | - | - | TGCAGCGTCGTCGGTGGGGGGGCAAACTATGGCTACACCTTC | CSVVGGGANYGYTF
TRBJ2-7 | TRBV4-1 | 13 | - | - | TGCGCCAGCAGCCAAGATAAGACCCACGAGCAGTACTTC | CASSQDKTHEQYF
TRBJ2-1 | TRBV4-2 | 13 | - | TRBD1 | TGTGCCAGCAGGGGGACAGGGTCTCATGAGCAGTTCTTC | CASRGTGSHEQFF
TRBJ2-3 | TRBV27 | 15 | once | TRBD2 | TGTGCCAGCAGTTTCCGGGACTACCGACCAGATACGCAGTATTTT | CASSFRDYRPDTQYF
TRBJ1-2 | TRBV13 | 11 | - | - | TGTGCCAGCAGCTTAGGGGGCGGCTACACCTTC | CASSLGGGYTF
TRBJ2-7 | TRBV6-1 | 14 | - | TRBD1 | TGTGCCAGCAGAGACCGGGACAGTTCCTACGAGCAGTACTTC | CASRDRDSSYEQYF
TRBJ2-1 | TRBV29-1 | 14 | - | - | TGCAGCGTTGAAGGGGCAGTAACTGACAATGAGCAGTTCTTC | CSVEGAVTDNEQFF
TRBJ2-1 | TRBV5-4 | 16 | - | TRBD2 | TGTGCCAGCAGCCCGAGCGCGGGGGAGGCCTACAATGAGCAGTTCTTC | CASSPSAGEAYNEQFF
TRBJ1-2 | TRBV19 | 13 | - | - | TGTGCCAGTAGTGCGGGCCCCTACTATGGCTACACCTTC | CASSAGPYYGYTF
TRBJ1-1 | TRBV7-2 | 13 | - | - | TGTGCCAGCAGCTCCCGGGGCAGAAGGGAAGCTTTCTTT | CASSSRGRREAFF
TRBJ1-2 | TRBV6-4 | 13 | - | - | TGTGCCAGCAGTGAAGGGCCCCGAAACGGCTACACCTTC | CASSEGPRNGYTF
TRBJ1-5 | TRBV2 | 13 | - | - | TGTGCCAGCAGGAACAGGGCCCGGCAGCCCCAGCATTTT | CASRNRARQPQHF
TRBJ2-3 | TRBV10-1 | 12 | - | TRBD1 | TGCGCCAGCAGTGACGGACAGGAGACGCAGTATTTT | CASSDGQETQYF
TRBJ2-3 | TRBV29-1 | 15 | once | TRBD2 | TGCAGCGTGGAGGGACTAGCGGGACAGACAGATACGCAGTATTTT | CSVEGLAGQTDTQYF
TRBJ2-1 | TRBV21-1 | 15 | once | - | TGTGCCAGCAGCAAAGTACTCAGCTCCTACAATGAGCAGTTCTTC | CASSKVLSSYNEQFF
TRBJ2-7 | TRBV19 | 15 | - | TRBD1 | TGTGCCAGTAGTACAGGGACAGGGGGAAGTTACGAGCAGTACTTC | CASSTGTGGSYEQYF
TRBJ1-5 | TRBV30 | 15 | - | - | TGTGCCTGGAGCGATGACAGTGGGAGCAATCAGCCCCAGCATTTT | CAWSDDSGSNQPQHF
TRBJ2-7 | TRBV19 | 15 | - | TRBD2 | TGTGCCAGCACTCCAGCTAGCGGGAGCTCCTACGAGCAGTACTTC | CASTPASGSSYEQYF
TRBJ2-7 | TRBV27 | 14 | - | - | TGTGCCAGCAGTTCCCTTGCGGGGTACTACGAGCAGTACTTC | CASSSLAGYYEQYF
TRBJ2-3 | TRBV29-1 | 13 | - | - | TGCAGCGTTGATCTAGAAGGAACAGATACGCAGTATTTT | CSVDLEGTDTQYF
TRBJ1-3 | TRBV23-1 | 15 | few | - | TGCGCCAGCAGTCAATCCCTTCTCTCTGGAAACACCATATATTTT | CASSQSLLSGNTIYF
TRBJ1-6 | TRBV5-6 | 16 | - | - | TGTGCCAGCAGCTTGGCCCCGACAGGATTTAATTCACCCCTCCACTTT | CASSLAPTGFNSPLHF
TRBJ2-7 | TRBV19 | 15 | - | TRBD1 | TGTGCCAGTAGTATAGAGGACAGGGGGTCCTACGAGCAGTACTTC | CASSIEDRGSYEQYF
TRBJ1-2 | TRBV6-5 | 14 | once | TRBD1 | TGTGCCAGCACCCCCCAGGGGGCCCACTATGGCTACACCTTC | CASTPQGAHYGYTF
TRBJ2-5 | TRBV15 | 15 | - | - | TGTGCCACCAGCAGAGACGGGGCTAGCCAAGAGACCCAGTACTTC | CATSRDGASQETQYF
TRBJ2-7 | TRBV4-1 | 15 | - | - | TGCGCCAGCAGCCAAGCGTTCCCTAGCTCCTACGAGCAGTACTTC | CASSQAFPSSYEQYF
TRBJ2-1 | TRBV9 | 15 | medium-sized | - | TGTGCCAGCAGCGTAGACGTCGGGAGAGGCAATGAGCAGTTCTTC | CASSVDVGRGNEQFF
TRBJ2-7 | TRBV14 | 14 | - | - | TGTGCCAGCAGCCTTCGGGGGGCCCCCTACGAGCAGTACTTC | CASSLRGAPYEQYF
TRBJ1-1 | TRBV30 | 15 | - | TRBD1 | TGTGCCTGGATGGGGACAGGGGGCTTTTTAGGTGAAGCTTTCTTT | CAWMGTGGFLGEAFF
TRBJ2-3 | TRBV19 | 15 | - | - | TGTGCCAGTAGTATAGGGACCGGATACACAGATACGCAGTATTTT | CASSIGTGYTDTQYF
TRBJ1-1 | TRBV30 | 12 | few | - | TGTGCCTGGAGCCCCGGGACAACCGAAGCTTTCTTT | CAWSPGTTEAFF
TRBJ2-7 | TRBV5-1 | 11 | - | - | TGCGCCAGCAGGGAGGGCAACGAGCAGTACTTC | CASREGNEQYF
TRBJ1-5 | TRBV27 | 13 | few | - | TGTGCCAGCAGTTTGGGGGCTGGGCAGCCCCAGCATTTT | CASSLGAGQPQHF
TRBJ2-7 | TRBV5-6 | 13 | - | TRBD2 | TGTGCCAGCAGCTTAGCGGGGACCTACGAGCAGTACTTC | CASSLAGTYEQYF